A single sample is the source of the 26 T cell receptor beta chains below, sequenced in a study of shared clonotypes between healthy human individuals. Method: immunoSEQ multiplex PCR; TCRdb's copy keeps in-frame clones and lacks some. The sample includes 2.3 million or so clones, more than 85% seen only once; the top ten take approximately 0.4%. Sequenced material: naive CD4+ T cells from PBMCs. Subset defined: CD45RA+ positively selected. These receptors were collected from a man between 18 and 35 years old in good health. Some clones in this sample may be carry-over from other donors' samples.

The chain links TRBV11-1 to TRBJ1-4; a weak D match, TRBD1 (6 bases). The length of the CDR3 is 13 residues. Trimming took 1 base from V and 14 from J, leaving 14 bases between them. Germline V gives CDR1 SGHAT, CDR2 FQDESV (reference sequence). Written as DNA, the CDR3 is TGTGCCAGCAGCTTAGGAGGCGGAAGGGGGCTGTTTTTT. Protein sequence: CASSLGGGRGLFF.

The CDR3 reads CASRRPGTQGIEKLFF. For the CDR3, the DNA is TGTGCCAGCAGGAGACCCGGGACGCAGGGGATTGAAAAACTGTTTTTT. The chain couples TRBV28 to TRBJ1-4, with D perhaps matching TRBD1 (6 bases). The CDR3 is 16 amino acids. Trimming shortened V by 6 bases and J by 7 bases, and 21 bases separated the two germline ends. Germline V CDR1 and CDR2: MDHEN, SYDVKM.

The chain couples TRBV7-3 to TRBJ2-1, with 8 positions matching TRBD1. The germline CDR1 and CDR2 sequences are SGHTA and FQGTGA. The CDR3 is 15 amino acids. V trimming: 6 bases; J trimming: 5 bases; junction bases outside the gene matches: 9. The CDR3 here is CASRLTGGRNNEQFF. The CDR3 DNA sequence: TGTGCCAGCAGGCTTACAGGGGGTCGGAACAATGAGCAGTTCTTC.

Here the CDR3 reads CASSLGPANEQFF. The CDR3 DNA reads as TGCGCCAGCAGCTTGGGTCCTGCCAATGAGCAGTTCTTC. The chain is built from TRBV5-1 and TRBJ2-1, with D uncertain. CDR1 SGHRS and CDR2 YFSETQ come from the germline V gene. V was pared by 0 bases and J by 6 bases, with 7 bases between. CDR3 length equals 13 residues.

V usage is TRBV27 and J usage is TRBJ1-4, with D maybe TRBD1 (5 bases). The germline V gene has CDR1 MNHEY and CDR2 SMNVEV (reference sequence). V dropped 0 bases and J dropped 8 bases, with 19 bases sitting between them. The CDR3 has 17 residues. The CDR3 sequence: CASSLSPPRGFGEKLFF. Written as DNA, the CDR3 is TGTGCCAGCAGTTTATCCCCCCCCCGGGGGTTTGGGGAAAAACTGTTTTTT.

The CDR3 region has the DNA TGTGCCAGCAGATTGGGACAGAACAATGAGCAGTTCTTC. Its protein is CASRLGQNNEQFF. The gene calls are TRBV28 and TRBJ2-1; TRBD1 matches at 7 bases. Looked up from germline, CDR1 is MDHEN and CDR2 is SYDVKM. V trimming: 6 bases; J trimming: 5 bases; junction bases outside the gene matches: 4. There are 13 residues in the CDR3.

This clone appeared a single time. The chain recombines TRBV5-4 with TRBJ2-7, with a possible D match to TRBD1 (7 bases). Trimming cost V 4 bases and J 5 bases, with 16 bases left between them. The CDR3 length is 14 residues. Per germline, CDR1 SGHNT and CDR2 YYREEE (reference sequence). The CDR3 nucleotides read TGTGCCAGCAGCCTAAACAGGGGAGGTGACGAGCAGTACTTC. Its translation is CASSLNRGGDEQYF.

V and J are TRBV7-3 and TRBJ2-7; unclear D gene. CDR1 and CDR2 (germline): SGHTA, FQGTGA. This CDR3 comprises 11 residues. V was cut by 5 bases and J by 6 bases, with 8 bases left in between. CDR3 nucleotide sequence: TGTGCCAGCAGCACGGGTGCCGAGCAGTACTTC. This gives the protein CASSTGAEQYF.

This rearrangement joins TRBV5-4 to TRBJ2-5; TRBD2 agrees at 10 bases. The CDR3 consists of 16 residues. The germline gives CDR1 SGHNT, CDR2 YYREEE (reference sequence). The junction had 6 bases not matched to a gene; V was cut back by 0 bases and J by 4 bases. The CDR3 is CASSLESSGSLETQYF. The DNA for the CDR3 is TGTGCCAGCAGCTTGGAGTCTAGCGGGAGTCTAGAGACCCAGTACTTC.

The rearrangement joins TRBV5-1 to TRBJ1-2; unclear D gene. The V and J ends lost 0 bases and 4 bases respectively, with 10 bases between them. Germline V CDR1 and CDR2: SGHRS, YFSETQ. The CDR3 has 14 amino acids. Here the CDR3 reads CASSLGHPAYGYTF. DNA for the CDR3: TGCGCCAGCAGCTTGGGACACCCGGCCTATGGCTACACCTTC.

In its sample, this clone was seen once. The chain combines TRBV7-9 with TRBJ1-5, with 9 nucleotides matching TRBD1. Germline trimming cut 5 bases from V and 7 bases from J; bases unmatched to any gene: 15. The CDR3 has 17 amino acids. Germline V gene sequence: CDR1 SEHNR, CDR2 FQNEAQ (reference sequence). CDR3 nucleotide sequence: TGTGCCAGCAGCCCTAATCTGGGACAGGGTCGACAGCAGCCCCAGCATTTT. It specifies CASSPNLGQGRQQPQHF.

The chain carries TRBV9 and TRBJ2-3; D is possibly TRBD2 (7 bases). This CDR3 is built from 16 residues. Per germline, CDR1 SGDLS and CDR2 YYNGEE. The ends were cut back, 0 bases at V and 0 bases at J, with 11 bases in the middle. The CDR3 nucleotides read TGTGCCAGCAGCGTAGACGCGGGGGCTAGCACAGATACGCAGTATTTT. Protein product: CASSVDAGASTDTQYF.

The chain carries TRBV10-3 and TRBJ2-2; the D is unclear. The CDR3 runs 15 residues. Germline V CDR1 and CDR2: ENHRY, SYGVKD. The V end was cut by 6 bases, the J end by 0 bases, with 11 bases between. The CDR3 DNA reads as TGTGCCATCAGCGAGAAGGGCCCGAACACCGGGGAGCTGTTTTTT. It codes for CAISEKGPNTGELFF.

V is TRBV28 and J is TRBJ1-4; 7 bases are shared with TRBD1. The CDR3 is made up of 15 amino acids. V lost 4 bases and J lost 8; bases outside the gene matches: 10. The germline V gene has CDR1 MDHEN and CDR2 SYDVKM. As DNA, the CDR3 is TGTGCCAGCAGTTCTGCAGGGGGGCCGGGCGAAAAACTGTTTTTT. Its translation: CASSSAGGPGEKLFF.

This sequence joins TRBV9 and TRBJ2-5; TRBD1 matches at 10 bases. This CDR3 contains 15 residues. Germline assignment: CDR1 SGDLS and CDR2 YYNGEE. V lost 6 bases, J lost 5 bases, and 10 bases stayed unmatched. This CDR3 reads CASTRQGASWETQYF. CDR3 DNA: TGTGCCAGCACCCGACAGGGGGCTTCATGGGAGACCCAGTACTTC. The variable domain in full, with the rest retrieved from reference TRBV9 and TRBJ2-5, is DSGVTQTPKHLITATGQRVTLRCSPRSGDLSVYWYQQSLDQGLQFLIQYYNGEERAKGNILERFSAQQFPDLHSELNLSSLELGDSALYFCASTRQGASWETQYFGPGTRLLVL.

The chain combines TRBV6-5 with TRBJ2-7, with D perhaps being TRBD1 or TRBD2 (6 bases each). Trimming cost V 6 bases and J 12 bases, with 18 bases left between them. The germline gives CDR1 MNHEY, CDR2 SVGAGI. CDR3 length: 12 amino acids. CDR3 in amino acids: CASSLVGGRMYF. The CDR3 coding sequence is TGTGCCAGCAGCTTAGTTGGGGGGCGCATGTACTTC.

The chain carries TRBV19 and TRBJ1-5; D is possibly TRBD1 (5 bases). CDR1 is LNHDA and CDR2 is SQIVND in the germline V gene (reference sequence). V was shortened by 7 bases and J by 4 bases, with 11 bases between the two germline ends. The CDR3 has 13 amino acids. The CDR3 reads CASTREGNQPQHF. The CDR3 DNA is TGTGCCAGTACCAGGGAGGGAAATCAGCCCCAGCATTTT.

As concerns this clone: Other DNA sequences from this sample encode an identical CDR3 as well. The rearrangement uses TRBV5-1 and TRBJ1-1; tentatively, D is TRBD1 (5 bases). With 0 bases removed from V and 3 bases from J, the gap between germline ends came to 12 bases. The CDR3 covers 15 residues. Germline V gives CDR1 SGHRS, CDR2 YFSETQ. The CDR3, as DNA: TGCGCCAGCAGCTTGGGCGCGGGGCGGGACACTGAAGCTTTCTTT. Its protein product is CASSLGAGRDTEAFF.

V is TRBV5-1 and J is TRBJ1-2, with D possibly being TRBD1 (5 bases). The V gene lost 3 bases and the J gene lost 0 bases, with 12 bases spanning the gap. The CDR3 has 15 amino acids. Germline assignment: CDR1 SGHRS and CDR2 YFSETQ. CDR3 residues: CASSSNPTANYGYTF. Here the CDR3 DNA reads TGCGCCAGCAGCTCCAACCCGACAGCTAACTATGGCTACACCTTC.

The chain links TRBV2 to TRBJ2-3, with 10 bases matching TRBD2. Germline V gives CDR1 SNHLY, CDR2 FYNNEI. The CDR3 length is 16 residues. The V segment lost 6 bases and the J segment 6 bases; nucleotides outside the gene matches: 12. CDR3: CASRASGRGVFDTQYF. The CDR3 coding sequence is TGTGCCAGCAGAGCTAGCGGGAGAGGGGTGTTTGATACGCAGTATTTT.

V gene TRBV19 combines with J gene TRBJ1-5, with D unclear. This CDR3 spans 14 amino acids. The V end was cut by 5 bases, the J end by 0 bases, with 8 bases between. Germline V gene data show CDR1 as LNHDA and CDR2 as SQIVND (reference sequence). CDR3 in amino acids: CASSVTDSNQPQHF. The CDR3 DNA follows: TGTGCCAGTAGTGTGACGGATAGCAATCAGCCCCAGCATTTT.

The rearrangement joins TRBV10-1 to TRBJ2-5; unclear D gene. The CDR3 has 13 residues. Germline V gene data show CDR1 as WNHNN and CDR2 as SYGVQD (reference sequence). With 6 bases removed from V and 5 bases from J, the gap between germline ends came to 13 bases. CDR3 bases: TGCGCCAGCAGCCCGGACGTTTGGGAGACCCAGTACTTC. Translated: CASSPDVWETQYF.

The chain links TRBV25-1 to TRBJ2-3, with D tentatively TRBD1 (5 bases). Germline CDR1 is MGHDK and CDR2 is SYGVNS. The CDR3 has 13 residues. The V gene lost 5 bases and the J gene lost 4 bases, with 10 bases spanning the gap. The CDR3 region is CASSRSGPDTQYF. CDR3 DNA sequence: TGTGCCAGCAGTCGCTCAGGGCCAGATACGCAGTATTTT.

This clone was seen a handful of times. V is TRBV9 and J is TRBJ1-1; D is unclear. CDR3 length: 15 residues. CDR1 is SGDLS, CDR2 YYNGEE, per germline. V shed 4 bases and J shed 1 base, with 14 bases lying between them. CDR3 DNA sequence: TGTGCCAGCAGCCCCTGGAGGGCTTGGAACACTGAAGCTTTCTTT. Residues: CASSPWRAWNTEAFF.

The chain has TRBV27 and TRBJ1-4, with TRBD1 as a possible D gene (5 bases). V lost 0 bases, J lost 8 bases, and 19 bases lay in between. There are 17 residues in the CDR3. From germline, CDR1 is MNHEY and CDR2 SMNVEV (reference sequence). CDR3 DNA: TGTGCCAGCAGTTTATCCCCAGAGGGAGGACGGGGGGAAAAACTGTTTTTT. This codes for CASSLSPEGGRGEKLFF. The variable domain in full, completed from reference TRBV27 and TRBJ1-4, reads EAQVTQNPRYLITVTGKKLTVTCSQNMNHEYMSWYRQDPGLGLRQIYYSMNVEVTDKGDVPEGYKVSRKEKRNFPLILESPSPNQTSLYFCASSLSPEGGRGEKLFFGSGTQLSVL.

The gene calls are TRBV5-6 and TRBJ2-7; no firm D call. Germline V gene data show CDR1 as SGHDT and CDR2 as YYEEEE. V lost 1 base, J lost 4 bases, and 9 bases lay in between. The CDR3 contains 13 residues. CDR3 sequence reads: CASSLSPRYEQYF. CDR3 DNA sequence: TGTGCCAGCAGCTTGAGCCCTAGATACGAGCAGTACTTC. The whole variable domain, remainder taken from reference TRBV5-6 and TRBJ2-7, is DAGVTQSPTHLIKTRGQQVTLRCSPKSGHDTVSWYQQALGQGPQFIFQYYEEEERQRGNFPDRFSGHQFPNYSSELNVNALLLGDSALYLCASSLSPRYEQYFGPGTRLTVT.